The 2 T cell receptor beta chains reported below all come from one sample, sequenced in a study of blood T cell repertoires in COVID-19. The data were produced by immunoSEQ multiplex PCR, yet TCRdb's version contains in-frame clones alone and is incomplete. The sample lists 150,000 to 180,000 clones, about 80% occurring once. Sequenced input: peripheral blood. The receptor set was obtained from a woman aged 60-70 years with COVID-19, enrolled during active disease.

This clone was detected only once. The chain carries TRBV6-5 and TRBJ1-1, with 7 bases identical to TRBD1. Losses at the gene ends were 6 bases for V and 5 bases for J; bases not matched to a gene: 12. The CDR3 spans 15 residues. Germline lookup yields CDR1 MNHEY and CDR2 SVGAGI. The CDR3 DNA is TGTGCCAGCAGCTCCCAAGGGACAGTGCGTACTGAAGCTTTCTTT. This codes for CASSSQGTVRTEAFF.

The genes are TRBV6-1 and TRBJ2-6; 7 nucleotides line up with TRBD1. The CDR3 covers 17 residues. V was pared by 3 bases and J by 4 bases, with 9 bases of the junction left unmatched. Per the germline V gene, CDR1 is MNHNS and CDR2 is SASEGT. The CDR3 sequence is CASSDPGTALGANVLTF. CDR3 DNA: TGTGCCAGCAGTGATCCCGGGACAGCTTTGGGGGCCAACGTCCTGACTTTC.